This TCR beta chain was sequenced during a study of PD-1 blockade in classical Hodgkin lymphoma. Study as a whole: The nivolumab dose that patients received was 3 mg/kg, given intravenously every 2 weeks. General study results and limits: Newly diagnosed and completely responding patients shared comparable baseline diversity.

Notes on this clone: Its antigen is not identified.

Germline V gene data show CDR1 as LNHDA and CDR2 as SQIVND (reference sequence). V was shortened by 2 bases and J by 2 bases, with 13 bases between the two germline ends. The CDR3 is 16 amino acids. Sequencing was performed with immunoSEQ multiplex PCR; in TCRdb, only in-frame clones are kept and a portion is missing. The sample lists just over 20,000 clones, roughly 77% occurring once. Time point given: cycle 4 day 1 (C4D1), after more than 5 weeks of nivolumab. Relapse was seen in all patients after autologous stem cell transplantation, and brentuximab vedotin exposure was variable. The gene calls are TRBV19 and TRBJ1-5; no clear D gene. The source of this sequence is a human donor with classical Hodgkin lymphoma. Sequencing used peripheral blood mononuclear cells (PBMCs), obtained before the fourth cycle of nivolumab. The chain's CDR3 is CASSINSVGGNQPQHF. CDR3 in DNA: TGTGCCAGTAGTATAAATTCGGTCGGTGGCAATCAGCCCCAGCATTTT.